Each of the 24 T cell receptor beta chains below was sequenced from the same sample in a study of blood T cell repertoires in COVID-19. The table came from immunoSEQ multiplex PCR; TCRdb's copy has only in-frame clones and leaves some out. The repertoire includes hundreds of thousands of clones, 88% of them detected once, and roughly 0.8% sits in the top ten. Sequenced material: peripheral blood. All receptors come from a woman aged 25-40 years with acute or convalescent COVID-19.

The chain employs TRBV10-3 and TRBJ2-7; TRBD1 is a possible D gene (6 bases). Trimming shortened V by 8 bases and J by 0 bases, and 8 bases separated the two germline ends. This CDR3 has 12 residues. The V gene's germline CDR1 is ENHRY and CDR2 SYGVKD. The CDR3 region is CAIGGHSYEQYF. The CDR3 region has the DNA TGTGCCATCGGGGGACACTCCTACGAGCAGTACTTC.

The chain joins TRBV5-5 to TRBJ2-1, with 13 positions matching TRBD2. The CDR3 runs to 15 residues. V dropped 3 bases and J dropped 6; count of bases not matched to a gene: 3. Germline V CDR1 and CDR2: SGHKS, YYEKEE (reference sequence). The CDR3 bases are TGTGCCAGCAGCTCCGGGACTAGCGGGGCCAATGAGCAGTTCTTC. The encoded protein is CASSSGTSGANEQFF.

J is TRBJ2-1 and V is TRBV5-1, with TRBD1 matching over 7 bases. Per germline, CDR1 SGHRS and CDR2 YFSETQ. The junction had 9 bases not matched to a gene; V was cut back by 4 bases and J by 5 bases. The CDR3 is made up of 15 amino acids. CDR3 sequence: CASSPRWTGDNEQFF. DNA of the CDR3: TGCGCCAGCAGCCCGCGATGGACAGGTGACAATGAGCAGTTCTTC.

The chain is built from TRBV27 and TRBJ1-2; the D gene is possibly TRBD1 (6 bases). The CDR3 is 14 residues long. CDR1 and CDR2 (germline): MNHEY, SMNVEV (reference sequence). V dropped 0 bases and J dropped 4 bases, with 9 bases sitting between them. This chain's CDR3 is CASSLSGGPYGYTF. Here the CDR3 DNA reads TGTGCCAGCAGTTTATCCGGGGGGCCCTATGGCTACACCTTC.

The V gene is TRBV9, the J gene TRBJ2-3; 7 bases are a match to TRBD2. The ends lost 6 bases at V and 0 bases at J; junction bases unmatched: 13. CDR3 size: 17 residues. CDR1 and CDR2 from the germline V gene are SGDLS and YYNGEE. DNA for the CDR3: TGTGCCAGCACCCGGCCCGGGGCTAGCGGTAGCACAGATACGCAGTATTTT. Translated: CASTRPGASGSTDTQYF.

V and J are TRBV25-1 and TRBJ2-2; 8 bases line up with TRBD2. Looked up from germline, CDR1 is MGHDK and CDR2 is SYGVNS. The CDR3 loop spans 15 amino acids. After removal of 4 bases from V and 4 bases from J, the junction contained 5 bases not matched to a gene. The DNA of the CDR3 is TGTGCCAGCAGTGTTTACGGGAGGGGCACCGGGGAGCTGTTTTTT. It codes for CASSVYGRGTGELFF.

The chain carries TRBV7-2 and TRBJ2-7; 12 bases align to TRBD2. Per the germline V gene, CDR1 is SGHTA and CDR2 is FQGNSA. The J segment lost 9 bases and the V segment lost 1 base, leaving 4 bases of the junction unmatched. The CDR3 contains 14 residues. CDR3 coding DNA: TGTGCCAGCAGCTTAGAGAGGACTAGCGGGGCGCAGTACTTC. Translating it yields CASSLERTSGAQYF.

The CDR3 sequence is CASSRARGDTEAFF. CDR3 in DNA: TGTGCCAGCAGCCGGGCACGGGGGGACACTGAAGCTTTCTTT. The V gene is TRBV11-2, the J gene TRBJ1-1; D is perhaps TRBD1 (5 bases). Germline V gene sequence: CDR1 SGHAT, CDR2 FQNNGV. The CDR3 is made up of 14 amino acids. The ends were cut back, 5 bases at V and 3 bases at J, with 13 bases in the middle. Variable domain in full (rest from reference TRBV11-2 and TRBJ1-1): EAGVAQSPRYKIIEKRQSVAFWCNPISGHATLYWYQQILGQGPKLLIQFQNNGVVDDSQLPKDRFSAERLKGVDSTLKIQPAKLEDSAVYLCASSRARGDTEAFFGQGTRLTVV.

This clone was seen only a few times. Within the sample, other DNA sequences also encode this same CDR3. This sequence joins TRBV9 and TRBJ2-5; D is undetermined. From germline, CDR1 is SGDLS and CDR2 YYNGEE. This CDR3 is built from 14 residues. V was clipped by 1 base and J by 2 bases, with 9 bases between them. Here the CDR3 DNA reads TGTGCCAGCAGCGTAAGTCCAGTTCAAGAGACCCAGTACTTC. Translated, it gives CASSVSPVQETQYF.

The chain has TRBV10-1 and TRBJ2-7; D is unresolved. The CDR3 is made up of 16 amino acids. Germline-derived CDR1 and CDR2 are WNHNN and SYGVQD (reference sequence). V was shortened by 0 bases and J by 3 bases, with 15 bases between the two germline ends. CDR3 residues: CASSESDNPSLYEQYF. CDR3 in DNA: TGCGCCAGCAGTGAGTCTGACAACCCATCACTCTACGAGCAGTACTTC.

V gene TRBV10-3 combines with J gene TRBJ2-7; D remains unclear. Trimming stripped 3 bases from V and 2 bases from J, with 23 bases between. CDR1 and CDR2 (germline): ENHRY, SYGVKD. The CDR3 extends over 18 amino acids. Here the CDR3 reads CAISDPFRSETRTYEQYF. For the CDR3, the DNA is TGTGCCATCAGTGACCCCTTCAGATCTGAGACCAGGACCTACGAGCAGTACTTC.

V is TRBV30 and J is TRBJ1-5; no firm D call. From germline, CDR1 is GTSNPN and CDR2 SVGIG (reference sequence). V dropped 2 bases and J dropped 1 base, with 12 bases sitting between them. The CDR3 sequence is 15 residues long. The CDR3 region is CAWSPKAASNQPQHF. The CDR3 region has the DNA TGTGCCTGGAGTCCGAAAGCGGCCAGCAATCAGCCCCAGCATTTT.

This sequence joins TRBV25-1 and TRBJ2-7; TRBD1 agrees at 9 bases. The CDR3 spans 14 residues. Germline CDR1 is MGHDK and CDR2 is SYGVNS. V was pared by 6 bases and J by 6 bases, with 9 bases of the junction left unmatched. CDR3 in amino acids: CASRASGTGFEQYF. CDR3 DNA: TGTGCCAGCAGAGCGTCCGGGACAGGGTTCGAGCAGTACTTC.

The chain is built from TRBV12-5 and TRBJ1-2, with 10 bases fitting TRBD1. The germline gives CDR1 LGHNT, CDR2 FRNRAP. The CDR3 length is 14 residues. The V and J ends lost 5 bases and 7 bases, in that order; junction bases with no gene match: 7. The CDR3: CASGTPGTGVGYTF. CDR3 in DNA: TGTGCTAGTGGTACCCCCGGGACAGGGGTTGGCTACACCTTC.

V is TRBV27 and J is TRBJ2-7; 13 bases are a match to TRBD2. The V segment lost 6 bases and the J segment 2 bases; nucleotides outside the gene matches: 28. Germline CDR1 and CDR2: MNHEY and SMNVEV (reference sequence). This CDR3 has 23 amino acids. The CDR3 nucleotides read TGTGCCAGCAGCCGACAACCGTTAGCCCGGACTAGCGGGAGTACCCCAATAACCTACGAGCAGTACTTC. Translated: CASSRQPLARTSGSTPITYEQYF.

V is TRBV7-2 and J is TRBJ2-5, with D possibly TRBD2 on 6 matching bases. V was trimmed by 3 bases and J by 5 bases, leaving 16 bases between them. This CDR3 spans 15 amino acids. CDR1 and CDR2 (germline): SGHTA, FQGNSA. This CDR3 is CASSFRGEVGETQYF. The CDR3 DNA follows: TGTGCCAGCAGCTTTAGAGGGGAGGTGGGGGAGACCCAGTACTTC.

V and J are TRBV5-6 and TRBJ1-1; TRBD1 matches at 8 bases. The length of the CDR3 is 14 residues. CDR1 and CDR2 (germline): SGHDT, YYEEEE. V dropped 3 bases and J dropped 0; count of bases not matched to a gene: 1. The DNA for the CDR3 is TGTGCCAGCAGCTGGGACAGGCTGAACACTGAAGCTTTCTTT. Translation gives CASSWDRLNTEAFF.

The chain links TRBV5-6 to TRBJ1-1, with D possibly matching TRBD1 (5 bases). This CDR3 has 16 residues. Germline V gives CDR1 SGHDT, CDR2 YYEEEE. The V gene lost 1 base and the J gene lost 4 bases, with 17 bases spanning the gap. CDR3 DNA: TGTGCCAGCAGCTTGTCGCCAGGGTGGGGAGGCACTGAAGCTTTCTTT. Protein sequence: CASSLSPGWGGTEAFF.

In its sample, this clone was seen a few times. V gene TRBV27 combines with J gene TRBJ1-5, with no clear D. The CDR3 is made up of 14 amino acids. Germline CDR1 and CDR2: MNHEY and SMNVEV (reference sequence). V dropped 1 base and J dropped 7 bases, with 11 bases sitting between them. The CDR3 DNA sequence: TGTGCCAGCAGTTTATATCAGTCGAACCAGCCCCAGCATTTT. Its protein product is CASSLYQSNQPQHF.

CDR3 in DNA: TGTGCCAGCAGTACCAGAGCGGTAGCCAAAAACATTCAGTACTTC. As protein: CASSTRAVAKNIQYF. The chain recombines TRBV6-2 or TRBV6-3 with TRBJ2-4, with TRBD2 as a possible D gene (5 bases). The CDR3 has 15 amino acids. With 5 bases removed from V and 0 bases from J, the gap between germline ends came to 11 bases. Germline V gene sequence: CDR1 MNHEY, CDR2 SVGEGT.

The sample holds one count of this clone. The CDR3 loop reads CASSFADTQYF. The CDR3 DNA is TGTGCCAGCAGCTTCGCAGATACGCAGTATTTT. This rearrangement joins TRBV5-8 to TRBJ2-3; D call uncertain. Germline CDR1 is SGHTS and CDR2 is YDEGEE. V shed 2 bases and J shed 4 bases, with 2 bases lying between them. This CDR3 has 11 amino acids. The full variable domain, its missing parts supplied by reference TRBV5-8 and TRBJ2-3, is EAGVTQSPTHLIKTRGQQATLRCSPISGHTSVYWYQQALGLGLQFLLWYDEGEERNRGNFPPRFSGRQFPNYSSELNVNALELEDSALYLCASSFADTQYFGPGTRLTVL.

The chain has TRBV19 and TRBJ2-1; 7 bases align to TRBD2. Germline trimming cut 5 bases from V and 0 bases from J; bases unmatched to any gene: 1. Per germline, CDR1 LNHDA and CDR2 SQIVND (reference sequence). This CDR3 is built from 14 residues. The CDR3 region has the DNA TGTGCCAGTAGTCTAGCGGTCTCCTACAATGAGCAGTTCTTC. As protein: CASSLAVSYNEQFF.

The chain's CDR3 is CASSHIRQDLTEAFF. The DNA of the CDR3 is TGTGCCAGCAGCCATATCAGACAGGATCTCACTGAAGCTTTCTTT. J is TRBJ1-1 and V is TRBV7-8; perhaps TRBD1 as D (6 bases). The V end lost 5 bases, the J end lost 4 bases, and 17 bases lay between the germline ends. Germline lookup yields CDR1 SGHVS and CDR2 FQNEAQ. The CDR3 loop spans 15 amino acids.

The chain recombines TRBV5-1 with TRBJ2-7, with D tentatively TRBD2 (6 bases). The germline gives CDR1 SGHRS, CDR2 YFSETQ. There are 13 residues in the CDR3. With 6 bases removed from V and 6 bases from J, the gap between germline ends came to 16 bases. The DNA of the CDR3 is TGCGCCAGCACGGGGCCTCCGGGAGTCGAGCAGTACTTC. Translating gives CASTGPPGVEQYF. Using reference TRBV5-1 and TRBJ2-7 for the parts outside the CDR3, the full variable domain is KAGVTQTPRYLIKTRGQQVTLSCSPISGHRSVSWYQQTPGQGLQFLFEYFSETQRNKGNFPGRFSGRQFSNSRSEMNVSTLELGDSALYLCASTGPPGVEQYFGPGTRLTVT.